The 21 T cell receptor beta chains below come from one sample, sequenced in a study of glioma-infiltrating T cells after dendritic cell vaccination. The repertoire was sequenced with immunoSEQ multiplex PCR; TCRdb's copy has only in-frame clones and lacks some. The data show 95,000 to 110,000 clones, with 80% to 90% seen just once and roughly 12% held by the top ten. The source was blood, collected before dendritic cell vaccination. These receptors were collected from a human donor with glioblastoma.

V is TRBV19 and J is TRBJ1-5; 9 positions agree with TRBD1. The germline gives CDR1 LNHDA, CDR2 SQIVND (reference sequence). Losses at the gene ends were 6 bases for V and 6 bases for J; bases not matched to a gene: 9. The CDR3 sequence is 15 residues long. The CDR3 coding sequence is TGTGCCAGTAGCCCCTGGGGACAGGGACGTCAGCCCCAGCATTTT. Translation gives CASSPWGQGRQPQHF.

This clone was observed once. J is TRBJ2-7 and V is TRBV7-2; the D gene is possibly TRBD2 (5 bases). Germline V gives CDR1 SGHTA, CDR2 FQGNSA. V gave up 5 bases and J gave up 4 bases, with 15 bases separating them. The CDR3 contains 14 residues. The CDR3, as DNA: TGTGCCAGCAGCCGCAGGCTAGCCGGGTACGAGCAGTACTTC. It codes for CASSRRLAGYEQYF.

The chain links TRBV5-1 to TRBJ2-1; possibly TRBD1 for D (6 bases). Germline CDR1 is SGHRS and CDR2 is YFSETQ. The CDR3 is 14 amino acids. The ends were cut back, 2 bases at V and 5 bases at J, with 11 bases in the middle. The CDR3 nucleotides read TGCGCCAGCAGCTTTACTCAGGGGAACAATGAGCAGTTCTTC. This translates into CASSFTQGNNEQFF. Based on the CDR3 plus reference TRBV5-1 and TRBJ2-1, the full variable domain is KAGVTQTPRYLIKTRGQQVTLSCSPISGHRSVSWYQQTPGQGLQFLFEYFSETQRNKGNFPGRFSGRQFSNSRSEMNVSTLELGDSALYLCASSFTQGNNEQFFGPGTRLTVL.

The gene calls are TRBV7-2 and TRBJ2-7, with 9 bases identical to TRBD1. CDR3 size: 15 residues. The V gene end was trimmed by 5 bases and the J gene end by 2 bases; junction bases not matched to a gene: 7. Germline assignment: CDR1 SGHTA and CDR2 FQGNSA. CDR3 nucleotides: TGTGCCAGCAGCGTCGGACAGGGGCGAACCTACGAGCAGTACTTC. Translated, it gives CASSVGQGRTYEQYF.

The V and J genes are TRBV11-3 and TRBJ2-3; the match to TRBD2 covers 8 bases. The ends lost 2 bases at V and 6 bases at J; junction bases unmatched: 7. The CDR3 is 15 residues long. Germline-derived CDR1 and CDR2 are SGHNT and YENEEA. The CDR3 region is CASSLFSGGFDTQYF. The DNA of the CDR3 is TGTGCCAGCAGCTTATTCAGCGGGGGTTTTGATACGCAGTATTTT. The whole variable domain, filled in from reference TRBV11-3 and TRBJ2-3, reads EAGVVQSPRYKIIEKKQPVAFWCNPISGHNTLYWYLQNLGQGPELLIRYENEEAVDDSQLPKDRFSAERLKGVDSTLKIQPAELGDSAVYLCASSLFSGGFDTQYFGPGTRLTVL.

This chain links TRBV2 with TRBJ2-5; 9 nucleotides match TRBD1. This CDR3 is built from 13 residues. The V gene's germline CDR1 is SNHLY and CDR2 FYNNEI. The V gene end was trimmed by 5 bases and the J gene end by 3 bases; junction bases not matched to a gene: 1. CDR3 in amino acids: CASSWDREETQYF. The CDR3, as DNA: TGTGCCAGCAGTTGGGACAGGGAAGAGACCCAGTACTTC.

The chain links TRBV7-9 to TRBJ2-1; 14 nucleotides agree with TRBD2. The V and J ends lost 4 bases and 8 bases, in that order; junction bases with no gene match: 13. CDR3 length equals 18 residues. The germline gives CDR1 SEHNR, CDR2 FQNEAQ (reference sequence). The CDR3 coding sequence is TGTGCCAGCAGCTCCAAAGGAGGACTAGCGGGGGGCCGGGATGAGCAGTTCTTC. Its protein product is CASSSKGGLAGGRDEQFF.

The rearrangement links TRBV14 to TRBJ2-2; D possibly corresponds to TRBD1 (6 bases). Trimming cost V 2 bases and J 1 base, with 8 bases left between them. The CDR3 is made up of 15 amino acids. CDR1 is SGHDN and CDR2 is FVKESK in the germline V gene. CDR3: CASSQTGRNTGELFF. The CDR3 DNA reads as TGTGCCAGCAGCCAAACAGGGAGGAACACCGGGGAGCTGTTTTTT.

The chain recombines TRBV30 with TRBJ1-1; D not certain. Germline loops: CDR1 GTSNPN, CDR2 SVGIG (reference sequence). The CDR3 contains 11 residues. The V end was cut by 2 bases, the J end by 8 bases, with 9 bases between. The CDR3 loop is CAWSSLEEAFF. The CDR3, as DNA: TGTGCCTGGAGTTCGCTGGAGGAAGCTTTCTTT.

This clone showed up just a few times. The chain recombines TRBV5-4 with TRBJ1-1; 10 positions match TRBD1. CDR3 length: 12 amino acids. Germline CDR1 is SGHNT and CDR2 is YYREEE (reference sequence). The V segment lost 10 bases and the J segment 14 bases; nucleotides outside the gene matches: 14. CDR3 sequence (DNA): TGTGCCTCCCAACTGGGACAGGGGAGGACATTCTTT. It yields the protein CASQLGQGRTFF.

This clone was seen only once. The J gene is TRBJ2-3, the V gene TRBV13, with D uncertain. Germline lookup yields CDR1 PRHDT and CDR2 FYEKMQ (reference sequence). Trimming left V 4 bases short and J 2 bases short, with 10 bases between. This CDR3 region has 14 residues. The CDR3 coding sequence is TGTGCCAGCAGCTCCGCCAGATCCACAGATACGCAGTATTTT. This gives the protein CASSSARSTDTQYF.

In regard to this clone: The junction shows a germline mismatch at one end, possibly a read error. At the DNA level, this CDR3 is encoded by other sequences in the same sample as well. CDR3 loop: CASSGRQGGYEQYF. The CDR3 DNA reads TGCGCCAGCAGCGGGAGACAGGGCGGGTACGAGCAGTATTTC. The rearrangement links TRBV5-1 to TRBJ2-7; TRBD1 matches 7 bases. The CDR3 extends over 14 amino acids. The V gene's germline CDR1 is SGHRS and CDR2 YFSETQ.

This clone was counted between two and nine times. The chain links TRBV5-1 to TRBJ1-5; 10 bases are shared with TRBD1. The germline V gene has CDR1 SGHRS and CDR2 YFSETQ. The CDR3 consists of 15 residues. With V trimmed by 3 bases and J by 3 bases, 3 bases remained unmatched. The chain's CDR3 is CASSSGTGDNQPQHF. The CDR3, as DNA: TGCGCCAGCAGCTCCGGGACAGGGGACAATCAGCCCCAGCATTTT.

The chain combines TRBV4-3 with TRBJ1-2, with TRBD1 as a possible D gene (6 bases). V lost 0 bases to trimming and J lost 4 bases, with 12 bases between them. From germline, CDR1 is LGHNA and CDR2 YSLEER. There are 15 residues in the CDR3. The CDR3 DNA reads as TGCGCCAGCAGCCAAGATTTCAGGGGAGCCTATGGCTACACCTTC. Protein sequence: CASSQDFRGAYGYTF.

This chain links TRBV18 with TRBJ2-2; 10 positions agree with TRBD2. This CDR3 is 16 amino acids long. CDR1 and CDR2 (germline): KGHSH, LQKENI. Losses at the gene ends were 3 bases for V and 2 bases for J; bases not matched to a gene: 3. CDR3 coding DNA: TGTGCCAGCTCACCCCTAGCGGGGGAAAACACCGGGGAGCTGTTTTTT. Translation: CASSPLAGENTGELFF. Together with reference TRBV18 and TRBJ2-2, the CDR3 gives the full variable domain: NAGVMQNPRHLVRRRGQEARLRCSPMKGHSHVYWYRQLPEEGLKFMVYLQKENIIDESGMPKERFSAEFPKEGPSILRIQQVVRGDSAAYFCASSPLAGENTGELFFGEGSRLTVL.

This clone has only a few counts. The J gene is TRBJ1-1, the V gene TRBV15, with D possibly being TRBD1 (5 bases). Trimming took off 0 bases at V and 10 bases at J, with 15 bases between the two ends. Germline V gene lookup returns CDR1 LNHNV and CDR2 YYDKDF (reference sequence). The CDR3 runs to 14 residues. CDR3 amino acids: CATSRDFQGSAAFF. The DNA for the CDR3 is TGTGCCACCAGCAGAGATTTCCAGGGTTCTGCAGCTTTCTTT. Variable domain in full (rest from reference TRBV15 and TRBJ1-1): DAMVIQNPRYQVTQFGKPVTLSCSQTLNHNVMYWYQQKSSQAPKLLFHYYDKDFNNEADTPDNFQSRRPNTSFCFLDIRSPGLGDTAMYLCATSRDFQGSAAFFGQGTRLTVV.

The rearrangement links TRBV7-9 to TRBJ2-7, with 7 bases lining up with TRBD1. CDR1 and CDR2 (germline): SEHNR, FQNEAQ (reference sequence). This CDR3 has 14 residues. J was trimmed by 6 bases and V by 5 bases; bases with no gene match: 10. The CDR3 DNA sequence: TGTGCCAGCAGCCCACAGGGGTTAGATGGCGAGCAGTACTTC. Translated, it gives CASSPQGLDGEQYF. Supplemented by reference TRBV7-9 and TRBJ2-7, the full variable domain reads DTGVSQNPRHKITKRGQNVTFRCDPISEHNRLYWYRQTLGQGPEFLTYFQNEAQLEKSRLLSDRFSAERPKGSFSTLEIQRTEQGDSAMYLCASSPQGLDGEQYFGPGTRLTVT.

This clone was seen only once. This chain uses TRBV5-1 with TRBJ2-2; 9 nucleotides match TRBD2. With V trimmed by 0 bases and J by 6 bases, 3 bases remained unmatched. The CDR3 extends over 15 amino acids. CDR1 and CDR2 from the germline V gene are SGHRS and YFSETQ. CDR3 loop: CASSLGASGAGELFF. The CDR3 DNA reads TGCGCCAGCAGCTTGGGTGCTAGCGGGGCCGGGGAGCTGTTTTTT.

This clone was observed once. The CDR3 spells CASSFRGVVDTQYF. CDR3 sequence (DNA): TGTGCCAGCAGTTTTCGGGGGGTGGTGGATACGCAGTATTTT. The chain recombines TRBV27 with TRBJ2-3; 7 bases map to TRBD2. This CDR3 is 14 amino acids long. Per the germline V gene, CDR1 is MNHEY and CDR2 is SMNVEV (reference sequence). The trim removed 3 bases at V and 6 bases at J, leaving 6 bases unmatched.

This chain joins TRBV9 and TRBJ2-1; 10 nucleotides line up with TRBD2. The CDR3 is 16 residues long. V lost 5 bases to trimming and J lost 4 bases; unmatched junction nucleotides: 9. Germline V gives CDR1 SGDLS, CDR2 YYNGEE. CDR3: CASRGSGGGKYNEQFF. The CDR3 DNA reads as TGTGCCAGCAGAGGGAGCGGGGGGGGAAAATACAATGAGCAGTTCTTC.

CDR3: CASSSNRGQQYF. Here the CDR3 DNA reads TGTGCCAGCAGCTCAAACAGGGGGCAGCAGTACTTC. The V gene is TRBV11-1, the J gene TRBJ2-7; 9 nucleotides align to TRBD1. Germline V gene lookup returns CDR1 SGHAT and CDR2 FQDESV (reference sequence). With 4 bases clipped from V and 8 bases from J, the junction kept 3 bases outside the gene matches. The length of the CDR3 is 12 residues.